The 32 T cell receptor beta chains below come from one sample, sequenced in a study of STAT3 mutations in large granular lymphocyte leukemia. Sequencing was performed with immunoSEQ multiplex PCR; in TCRdb, only in-frame clones are kept and a portion is missing. Of 35,000 to 50,000 clones listed, roughly three quarters are singletons. No antigen has been identified for these receptors. General study findings and limits: Every T-cell large granular lymphocyte leukemia patient had at least one immunodominant TCR beta clonotype.

Sequencing input: PBMCs. Source of these receptors: a human donor with T large granular lymphocyte leukemia. Some clones in this sample may be carry-over from other donors' samples.

This sequence joins TRBV19 and TRBJ1-1; D remains ambiguous. Germline CDR1 reads LNHDA; CDR2 reads SQIVND (reference sequence). The CDR3 totals 13 residues. The germline V and J ends were trimmed by 7 bases and 11 bases, with 20 bases remaining between them. The CDR3 nucleotides read TGTGCCAGTACCCTCTCGGCAGAGCGAAGTGCTTTCTTT. Protein: CASTLSAERSAFF.

The chain combines TRBV7-8 with TRBJ2-5; 7 bases line up with TRBD1. The CDR3 runs 14 residues. The junction had 3 bases not matched to a gene; V was cut back by 3 bases and J by 2 bases. Per the germline V gene, CDR1 is SGHVS and CDR2 is FQNEAQ. The CDR3 loop reads CASSFGTEQETQYF. For the CDR3, the DNA is TGTGCCAGCAGCTTCGGGACAGAACAAGAGACCCAGTACTTC.

V and J are TRBV19 and TRBJ2-5; D is uncertain. CDR1 is LNHDA, CDR2 SQIVND, per germline (reference sequence). The V gene lost 3 bases and the J gene lost 4 bases, with 15 bases spanning the gap. This CDR3 region has 15 residues. The CDR3 loop is CASSMDRAWGETQYF. The CDR3, as DNA: TGTGCCAGTAGTATGGATAGGGCTTGGGGAGAGACCCAGTACTTC. The full variable domain, with the rest looked up from reference TRBV19 and TRBJ2-5, is DGGITQSPKYLFRKEGQNVTLSCEQNLNHDAMYWYRQDPGQGLRLIYYSQIVNDFQKGDIAEGYSVSREKKESFPLTVTSAQKNPTAFYLCASSMDRAWGETQYFGPGTRLLVL.

This clone was found once. The chain combines TRBV11-2 with TRBJ1-1; TRBD1 might be the D (5 bases). The ends were cut back, 1 base at V and 4 bases at J, with 10 bases in the middle. The CDR3 contains 14 residues. Germline V gene sequence: CDR1 SGHAT, CDR2 FQNNGV. This CDR3 is CASSLGGWATEAFF. The CDR3 DNA reads TGTGCCAGCAGCTTAGGGGGGTGGGCCACTGAAGCTTTCTTT.

The chain carries TRBV10-2 and TRBJ2-7, with TRBD1 matching 9 bases. Germline V gives CDR1 WSHSY, CDR2 SAAADI. V shed 4 bases, J shed 2 bases, and the junction held 6 bases outside the gene matches. The CDR3 totals 15 residues. CDR3 sequence: CASSGPGQGAYEQYF. The CDR3 DNA reads as TGCGCCAGCAGTGGGCCGGGACAGGGCGCCTACGAGCAGTACTTC.

In its sample, this clone was seen a few times. Its ends do not fully match the called genes, so a read error is possible. The rearrangement links TRBV19 to TRBJ2-1; maybe TRBD1 (5 bases). The CDR3 has 12 amino acids. Germline V gives CDR1 LNHDA, CDR2 SQIVND (reference sequence). The CDR3 DNA is TGTGCCAGTACTCATAGGGGCGCCCTTGTCGTCTTC. Encoded protein: CASTHRGALVVF.

The chain uses TRBV18 and TRBJ1-4, with no clear D. V lost 2 bases to trimming and J lost 0 bases, with 4 bases between them. Germline CDR1 reads KGHSH; CDR2 reads LQKENI. The length of the CDR3 is 14 residues. Here the CDR3 reads CASSPGTTNEKLFF. The CDR3 DNA reads as TGTGCCAGCTCACCAGGGACAACTAATGAAAAACTGTTTTTT.

The chain combines TRBV29-1 with TRBJ1-1; D may be TRBD1 (6 bases). Germline assignment: CDR1 SQVTM and CDR2 ANQGSEA. Deletions cut 3 bases from V and 4 bases from J, with 12 bases between. This CDR3 has 13 amino acids. The CDR3 sequence is CSVDGGPSTEAFF. The CDR3 bases are TGCAGCGTTGATGGGGGCCCGAGCACTGAAGCTTTCTTT.

This chain joins TRBV6-5 and TRBJ2-3; tentatively, D is TRBD2 (5 bases). The CDR3 contains 15 residues. Germline V gene lookup returns CDR1 MNHEY and CDR2 SVGAGI. Trimming took off 5 bases at V and 4 bases at J, with 16 bases between the two ends. The CDR3 bases are TGTGCCAGCAGTCGGTCCGGGGTTGGGTCAGATACGCAGTATTTT. This codes for CASSRSGVGSDTQYF.

V gene TRBV2 combines with J gene TRBJ2-3; possible D gene TRBD2, 6 bases. This CDR3 comprises 17 residues. In germline, CDR1 is SNHLY, CDR2 FYNNEI. Trimming took 4 bases from V and 3 from J, leaving 20 bases between them. CDR3 in amino acids: CASSGNPGLQRTDTQYF. The CDR3 DNA sequence: TGTGCCAGCAGTGGTAACCCGGGACTCCAGAGGACAGATACGCAGTATTTT.

This chain uses TRBV18 with TRBJ1-4, with 7 bases identical to TRBD1. The CDR3 spans 15 residues. V shed 5 bases and J 2 bases; nucleotides not matched to a gene: 5. Germline values: CDR1 KGHSH, CDR2 LQKENI. Written as DNA, the CDR3 is TGTGCCAGCTCATCTGACAGGGTGACTAATGAAAAACTGTTTTTT. The encoded protein is CASSSDRVTNEKLFF. Using reference TRBV18 and TRBJ1-4 for the parts outside the CDR3, the full variable domain is NAGVMQNPRHLVRRRGQEARLRCSPMKGHSHVYWYRQLPEEGLKFMVYLQKENIIDESGMPKERFSAEFPKEGPSILRIQQVVRGDSAAYFCASSSDRVTNEKLFFGSGTQLSVL.

The V call is TRBV28, the J call TRBJ2-5; the D gene is possibly TRBD1 (6 bases). The V gene lost 5 bases and the J gene lost 0 bases, with 16 bases spanning the gap. This CDR3 comprises 16 residues. CDR1 and CDR2 (germline): MDHEN, SYDVKM. CDR3 nucleotide sequence: TGTGCCAGCAGTACGGCAGGGGCAGGCTACCAAGAGACCCAGTACTTC. Amino acids: CASSTAGAGYQETQYF. The complete variable domain, with remaining parts taken from reference TRBV28 and TRBJ2-5, reads DVKVTQSSRYLVKRTGEKVFLECVQDMDHENMFWYRQDPGLGLRLIYFSYDVKMKEKGDIPEGYSVSREKKERFSLILESASTNQTSMYLCASSTAGAGYQETQYFGPGTRLLVL.

This clone appeared once. The chain is built from TRBV6-5 and TRBJ1-5; 7 bases fit TRBD1. Germline trimming cut 6 bases from V and 5 bases from J; bases unmatched to any gene: 7. In germline, CDR1 is MNHEY, CDR2 SVGAGI. The CDR3 extends over 14 amino acids. The CDR3 nucleotides are TGTGCCAGCAGCCCCGGGACAGCATATCAGCCCCAGCATTTT. Protein: CASSPGTAYQPQHF.

This clone was counted only a few times. This chain joins TRBV9 and TRBJ2-3; D may be TRBD2 (6 bases). This CDR3 has 15 residues. V was pared by 0 bases and J by 4 bases, with 12 bases between. Germline V gene data show CDR1 as SGDLS and CDR2 as YYNGEE. The CDR3 loop is CASSVATASADTQYF. The CDR3 region has the DNA TGTGCCAGCAGCGTAGCTACGGCTAGCGCAGATACGCAGTATTTT.

This clone was recorded once. The rearrangement joins TRBV7-9 to TRBJ2-2; a weak D match, TRBD2 (7 bases). Germline lookup yields CDR1 SEHNR and CDR2 FQNEAQ (reference sequence). The V end lost 1 base, the J end lost 4 bases, and 13 bases lay between the germline ends. This CDR3 has 16 residues. The CDR3 region is CASSLVRGAGTGELFF. Written as DNA, the CDR3 is TGTGCCAGCAGCTTAGTTCGGGGGGCAGGCACCGGGGAGCTGTTTTTT.

This clone came up a few times. The gene calls are TRBV18 and TRBJ1-4; the D is unclear. The CDR3 consists of 12 residues. Trimming cost V 1 base and J 7 bases, with 4 bases left between them. Germline values: CDR1 KGHSH, CDR2 LQKENI. The CDR3 is CASSPQTEKLFF. CDR3 coding DNA: TGTGCCAGCTCACCACAGACTGAAAAACTGTTTTTT.

This clone was seen just once. The V gene is TRBV28, the J gene TRBJ1-6; 8 bases map to TRBD1. The trim removed 6 bases at V and 12 bases at J, leaving 7 bases unmatched. The CDR3 totals 13 residues. The germline CDR1 and CDR2 sequences are MDHEN and SYDVKM. The CDR3 DNA reads TGTGCCAGCAGAGCGGGACAGGACTTACCCCTCCACTTT. It encodes CASRAGQDLPLHF.

The J gene is TRBJ2-1, the V gene TRBV5-1; D call uncertain. Trimming stripped 4 bases from V and 4 bases from J, with 6 bases between. This CDR3 spans 12 amino acids. Germline CDR1 reads SGHRS; CDR2 reads YFSETQ. CDR3 protein: CASSATYNEQFF. The CDR3 DNA follows: TGCGCCAGCAGCGCAACATACAATGAGCAGTTCTTC.

In this sample, this clone turned up once. The chain combines TRBV6-1 with TRBJ2-4; D call uncertain. Trimming took off 3 bases at V and 9 bases at J, with 15 bases between the two ends. Germline loops: CDR1 MNHNS, CDR2 SASEGT. This CDR3 comprises 14 residues. For the CDR3, the DNA is TGTGCCAGCAGTGAGCAATCTAGTAGAACCATTCAGTACTTC. Its protein is CASSEQSSRTIQYF.

This clone was seen just once. The chain carries TRBV5-4 and TRBJ1-1; 10 bases agree with TRBD1. This CDR3 spans 13 amino acids. Germline V CDR1 and CDR2: SGHNT, YYREEE (reference sequence). V was pared by 7 bases and J by 4 bases, with 4 bases of the junction left unmatched. CDR3 sequence (DNA): TGTGCCAGCTGGGGACAGGGGAGCACTGAAGCTTTCTTT. It specifies CASWGQGSTEAFF. The variable domain in full, completed from reference TRBV5-4 and TRBJ1-1, reads ETGVTQSPTHLIKTRGQQVTLRCSSQSGHNTVSWYQQALGQGPQFIFQYYREEENGRGNFPPRFSGLQFPNYSSELNVNALELDDSALYLCASWGQGSTEAFFGQGTRLTVV.

CDR3 residues: CASSPDQGNQPQHF. The CDR3 coding sequence is TGCGCCAGCAGCCCGGACCAGGGCAATCAGCCCCAGCATTTT. This rearrangement joins TRBV5-1 to TRBJ1-5; the D is unclear. CDR3 length equals 14 residues. Trimming left V 4 bases short and J 2 bases short, with 10 bases between. Per germline, CDR1 SGHRS and CDR2 YFSETQ.

The V gene is TRBV5-1, the J gene TRBJ1-3; D is possibly TRBD1 (6 bases). With 0 bases removed from V and 0 bases from J, the gap between germline ends came to 16 bases. The CDR3 length is 18 residues. Germline V gene lookup returns CDR1 SGHRS and CDR2 YFSETQ. CDR3 sequence: CASSLGSATGFSGNTIYF. CDR3 in DNA: TGCGCCAGCAGCTTGGGGTCGGCCACAGGGTTCTCTGGAAACACCATATATTTT.

This clone was detected once. This sequence joins TRBV28 and TRBJ1-4; maybe TRBD1 (6 bases). This CDR3 region has 13 residues. Trimming took 7 bases from V and 7 from J, leaving 13 bases between them. Germline V gene data show CDR1 as MDHEN and CDR2 as SYDVKM. The CDR3 region has the DNA TGTGCCAGCATGCCCGGGGGGCGTGAAAAACTGTTTTTT. Protein sequence: CASMPGGREKLFF.

A single count supports this clone. The chain combines TRBV10-2 with TRBJ1-4; TRBD1 is a possible D gene (5 bases). This CDR3 spans 15 amino acids. V lost 10 bases, J lost 2 bases, and 17 bases lay in between. Germline values: CDR1 WSHSY, CDR2 SAAADI. CDR3 in amino acids: CATRGRGGTNEKLFF. CDR3 nucleotides: TGCGCCACCCGAGGGCGGGGCGGCACTAATGAAAAACTGTTTTTT.

The rearrangement joins TRBV5-6 to TRBJ2-1; TRBD2 aligns across 11 bases. This CDR3 is built from 19 residues. Losses at the gene ends were 2 bases for V and 0 bases for J; bases not matched to a gene: 10. Germline lookup yields CDR1 SGHDT and CDR2 YYEEEE. The CDR3 nucleotides read TGTGCCAGCAGCTTCCGGACTAGCGGGTTCTCGAGCTCCTACAATGAGCAGTTCTTC. It specifies CASSFRTSGFSSSYNEQFF.

The gene calls are TRBV28 and TRBJ2-3; D is possibly TRBD2 (5 bases). CDR1 and CDR2 from the germline V gene are MDHEN and SYDVKM. The CDR3 length is 14 residues. V dropped 7 bases and J dropped 2 bases, with 13 bases sitting between them. CDR3 nucleotides: TGTGCCAGCAAGCCTAGCTGGGACACAGATACGCAGTATTTT. This sequence encodes CASKPSWDTDTQYF.

This chain joins TRBV5-6 and TRBJ1-3, with D maybe TRBD1 (5 bases). The CDR3 consists of 19 residues. With 1 base removed from V and 0 bases from J, the gap between germline ends came to 20 bases. The germline gives CDR1 SGHDT, CDR2 YYEEEE. The CDR3 loop reads CASSLWWGEYRSSGNTIYF. The CDR3 DNA follows: TGTGCCAGCAGCTTGTGGTGGGGGGAGTATCGTAGCTCTGGAAACACCATATATTTT.

The rearrangement uses TRBV19 and TRBJ1-1; 7 bases agree with TRBD1. This CDR3 is built from 14 residues. Germline V CDR1 and CDR2: LNHDA, SQIVND (reference sequence). Germline trimming cut 5 bases from V and 4 bases from J; bases unmatched to any gene: 7. The CDR3 bases are TGTGCCAGTAGTCGCCGCGAGGGGGCCACTGAAGCTTTCTTT. Amino acid sequence: CASSRREGATEAFF.

The chain couples TRBV6-7 to TRBJ1-6; perhaps TRBD1 as D (5 bases). TRBV6-7 is classed as an ORF, of uncertain function. Trimming took 5 bases from V and 5 from J, leaving 19 bases between them. The CDR3 sequence is 17 residues long. The CDR3 sequence: CASSRYVEGPNNSPLHF. The CDR3 DNA is TGTGCCAGCAGTCGGTATGTGGAGGGGCCGAATAATTCACCCCTCCACTTT.

The V call is TRBV4-1, the J call TRBJ1-1, with D possibly TRBD1 on 5 matching bases. The V gene's germline CDR1 is MGHRA and CDR2 YSYEKL. The CDR3 consists of 16 residues. Trimming took off 1 base at V and 1 base at J, with 13 bases between the two ends. CDR3 amino acids: CASSQVLGRANTEAFF. CDR3 nucleotide sequence: TGCGCCAGCAGCCAAGTACTAGGCAGGGCGAACACTGAAGCTTTCTTT.

The genes are TRBV28 and TRBJ1-5, with 7 bases aligning to TRBD1. V lost 6 bases and J lost 7; bases outside the gene matches: 12. The germline CDR1 and CDR2 sequences are MDHEN and SYDVKM. CDR3 length: 15 residues. Here the CDR3 DNA reads TGTGCCAGCAGAGATCAGGGGGATCGGATCCAGCCCCAGCATTTT. Amino acids: CASRDQGDRIQPQHF. Using reference TRBV28 and TRBJ1-5 for the parts outside the CDR3, the full variable domain is DVKVTQSSRYLVKRTGEKVFLECVQDMDHENMFWYRQDPGLGLRLIYFSYDVKMKEKGDIPEGYSVSREKKERFSLILESASTNQTSMYLCASRDQGDRIQPQHFGDGTRLSIL.

The gene calls are TRBV5-4 and TRBJ2-2, with a tentative D call TRBD1 (6 bases). Between the trimmed V and J ends, which lost 4 bases and 1 base, there was a span of 11 bases. The CDR3 covers 15 residues. Looked up from germline, CDR1 is SGHNT and CDR2 is YYREEE (reference sequence). For the CDR3, the DNA is TGTGCCAGCAGCAAGAGGGACAAGAACACCGGGGAGCTGTTTTTT. It is translated as CASSKRDKNTGELFF.